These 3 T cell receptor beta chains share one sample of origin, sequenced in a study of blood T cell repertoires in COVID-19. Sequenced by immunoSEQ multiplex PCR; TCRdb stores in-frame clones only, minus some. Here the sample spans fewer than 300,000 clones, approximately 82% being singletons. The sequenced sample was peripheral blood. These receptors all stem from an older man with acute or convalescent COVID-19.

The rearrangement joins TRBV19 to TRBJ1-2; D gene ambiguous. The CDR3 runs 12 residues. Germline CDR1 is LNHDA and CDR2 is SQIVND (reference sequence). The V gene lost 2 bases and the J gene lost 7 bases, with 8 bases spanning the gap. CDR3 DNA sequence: TGTGCCAGTAGTATATTATCAGGTGGCTACACCTTC. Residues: CASSILSGGYTF.

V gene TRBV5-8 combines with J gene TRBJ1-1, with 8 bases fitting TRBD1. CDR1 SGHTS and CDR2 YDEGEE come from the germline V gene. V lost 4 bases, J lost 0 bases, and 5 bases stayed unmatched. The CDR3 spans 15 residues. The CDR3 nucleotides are TGTGCCAGCAGCCCTGGACAGGGCATGAACACTGAAGCTTTCTTT. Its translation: CASSPGQGMNTEAFF.

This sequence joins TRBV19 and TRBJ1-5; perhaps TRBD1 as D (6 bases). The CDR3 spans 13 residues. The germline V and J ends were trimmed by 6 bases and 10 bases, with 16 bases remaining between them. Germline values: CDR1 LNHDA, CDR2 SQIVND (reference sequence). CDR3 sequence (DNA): TGTGCCAGTAGCGGGACACCTCCCGTTCCCCAGCATTTT. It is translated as CASSGTPPVPQHF.